This TCR beta chain stems from a study of blood T cell repertoires in COVID-19. The V end was cut by 5 bases, the J end by 2 bases, with 9 bases between. The germline gives CDR1 SGHTA, CDR2 FQGNSA. CDR3 length equals 13 residues. The table came from immunoSEQ multiplex PCR; TCRdb's copy has only in-frame clones and leaves some out. Of some 69,000 clones in the sample, roughly three quarters were seen once. This clonotype was obtained from a man in his sixties with acute or convalescent COVID-19. The sample consisted of peripheral blood. The gene calls are TRBV7-2 and TRBJ1-1; D perhaps matches TRBD1 (5 bases). The CDR3: CASSRQGNTEAFF. CDR3 DNA sequence: TGTGCCAGCAGCCGCCAGGGAAACACTGAAGCTTTCTTT. Full variable domain (rest looked up from reference TRBV7-2 and TRBJ1-1): GAGVSQSPSNKVTEKGKDVELRCDPISGHTALYWYRQSLGQGLEFLIYFQGNSAPDKSGLPSDRFSAERTGGSVSTLTIQRTQQEDSAVYLCASSRQGNTEAFFGQGTRLTVV.